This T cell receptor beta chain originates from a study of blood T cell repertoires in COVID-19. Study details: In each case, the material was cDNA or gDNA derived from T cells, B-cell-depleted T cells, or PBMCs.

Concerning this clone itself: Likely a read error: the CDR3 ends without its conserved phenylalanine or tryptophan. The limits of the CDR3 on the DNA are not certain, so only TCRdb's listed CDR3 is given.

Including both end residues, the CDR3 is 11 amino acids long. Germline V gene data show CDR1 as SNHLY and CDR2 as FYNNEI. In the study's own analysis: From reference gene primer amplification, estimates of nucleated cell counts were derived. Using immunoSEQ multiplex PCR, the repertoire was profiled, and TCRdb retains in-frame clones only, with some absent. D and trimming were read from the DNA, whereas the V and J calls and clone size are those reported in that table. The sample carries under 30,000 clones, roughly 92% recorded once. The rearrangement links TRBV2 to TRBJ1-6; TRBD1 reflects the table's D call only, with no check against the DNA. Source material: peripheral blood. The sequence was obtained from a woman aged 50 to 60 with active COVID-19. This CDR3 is CASSEGYAQEL.